This is a list of T cell receptor beta chains from one sample in a study of cytomegalovirus exposure and HLA in healthy donors. Assay: immunoSEQ multiplex PCR; the TCRdb copy retains only in-frame clones and omits some. The sample records about 61,000 clones, 80% to 90% being singletons. Material for sequencing was PBMCs. Receptors originate from a young man in good health and CMV-seronegative. The CDR3 runs from the conserved cysteine through the conserved F or W. A D gene is named only where the DNA matches it firmly. Where a row states a size, it is once, few, many or the class of an expanded clone; other rows omit it.

j_call d_call clone_size cdr3_length v_call cdr3_aa cdr3_nt
TRBJ1-3 NA NA 11 TRBV2 CASSEALTGYF TGTGCCAGCAGTGAAGCCTTGACAGGATATTTT
TRBJ2-5 NA NA 16 TRBV5-4 CASSLLGERFSETQYF TGTGCCAGCAGCTTGTTGGGTGAGAGGTTCTCAGAGACCCAGTACTTC
TRBJ1-1 NA NA 13 TRBV2 CASSEEGLGPAFF TGTGCCAGCAGTGAAGAGGGGCTCGGACCGGCTTTCTTT
TRBJ1-4 NA NA 15 TRBV6-5 CASSSNRAPNEKLFF TGTGCCAGCAGCTCCAACAGGGCCCCTAATGAAAAACTGTTTTTT
TRBJ2-1 NA NA 15 TRBV11-3 CASSSPASSYNEQFF TGTGCCAGCAGCTCCCCAGCGAGCTCCTACAATGAGCAGTTCTTC
TRBJ2-1 TRBD2 NA 16 TRBV6-1 CASSEARASGRREQFF TGTGCCAGCAGTGAAGCGCGGGCTAGCGGGCGGCGTGAGCAGTTCTTC
TRBJ1-4 NA NA 16 TRBV7-2 CASSLEGRVLGEKLFF TGTGCCAGCAGCTTAGAGGGCAGGGTACTTGGAGAAAAACTGTTTTTT
TRBJ2-7 TRBD1 once 15 TRBV29-1 CSVLLTGQGFYEQYF TGCAGCGTTCTGTTGACGGGACAGGGGTTCTACGAGCAGTACTTC
TRBJ1-6 NA NA 13 TRBV7-8 CASSEGGRTPLHF TGTGCCAGCAGCGAGGGGGGGAGGACACCCCTCCACTTT
TRBJ2-2 TRBD1 few 15 TRBV6-5 CASNQQGADTGELFF TGTGCCAGCAACCAACAGGGGGCGGACACCGGGGAGCTGTTTTTT
TRBJ1-5 TRBD1 NA 15 TRBV2 CASSARTGGNQPQHF TGTGCCAGCAGCGCTAGGACAGGGGGCAATCAGCCCCAGCATTTT
TRBJ2-2 TRBD1 NA 14 TRBV29-1 CSVTGTANTGELFF TGCAGCGTTACCGGGACAGCGAACACCGGGGAGCTGTTTTTT
TRBJ1-4 TRBD1 NA 16 TRBV9 CASSVEDRGLRGKLFF TGTGCCAGCAGCGTAGAGGACAGGGGGCTACGCGGAAAACTGTTTTTT